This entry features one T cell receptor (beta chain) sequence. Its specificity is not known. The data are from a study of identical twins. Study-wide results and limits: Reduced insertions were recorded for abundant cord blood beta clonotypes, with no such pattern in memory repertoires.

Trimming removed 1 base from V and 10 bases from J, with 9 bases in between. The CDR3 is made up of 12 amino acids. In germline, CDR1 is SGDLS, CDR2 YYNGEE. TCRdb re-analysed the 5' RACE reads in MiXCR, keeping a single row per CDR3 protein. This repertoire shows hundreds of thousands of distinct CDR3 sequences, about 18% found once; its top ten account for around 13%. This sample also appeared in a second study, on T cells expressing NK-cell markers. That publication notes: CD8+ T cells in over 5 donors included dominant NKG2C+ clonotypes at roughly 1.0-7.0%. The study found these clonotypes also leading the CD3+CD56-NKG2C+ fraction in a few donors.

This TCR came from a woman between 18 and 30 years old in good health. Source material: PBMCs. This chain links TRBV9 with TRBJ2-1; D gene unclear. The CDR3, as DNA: TGTGCCAGCAGCGTAATAGGCCGGGAGCAGTTCTTC. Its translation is CASSVIGREQFF.